Each of the 7 T cell receptor beta chains below was sequenced from the same sample in a study of blood T cell repertoires in COVID-19. Some clones are missing from TCRdb's copy, which holds only in-frame ones; the method was immunoSEQ multiplex PCR. The table includes approximately 330,000 clones, 90% detected once. The sample was peripheral blood. These receptors were obtained from a woman aged 40 to 55 with COVID-19, enrolled during active disease.

This clone has a handful of counts. This chain uses TRBV28 with TRBJ1-5; D perhaps matches TRBD1 (5 bases). Trimming removed 7 bases from V and 4 bases from J, with 14 bases in between. This CDR3 is built from 14 residues. Germline CDR1 reads MDHEN; CDR2 reads SYDVKM. The CDR3 reads CASNTAEGNQPQHF. In DNA form, the CDR3 reads TGTGCCAGCAATACAGCGGAGGGGAATCAGCCCCAGCATTTT.

The chain employs TRBV5-5 and TRBJ1-2; possibly TRBD1 for D (5 bases). This CDR3 has 13 amino acids. Deletions cut 0 bases from V and 5 bases from J, with 8 bases between. Germline-derived CDR1 and CDR2 are SGHKS and YYEKEE (reference sequence). The CDR3 nucleotides read TGTGCCAGCAGCTTGGGGGGACTGTATGGCTACACCTTC. It is translated as CASSLGGLYGYTF.

CDR3 sequence: CASSQETTSGRAWTGELFF. The CDR3 DNA sequence: TGCGCCAGCAGCCAAGAAACTACTAGCGGGAGGGCCTGGACCGGGGAGCTGTTTTTT. This sequence joins TRBV4-3 and TRBJ2-2; 13 bases line up with TRBD2. The CDR3 sequence is 19 residues long. V lost 0 bases to trimming and J lost 5 bases; unmatched junction nucleotides: 9. The germline gives CDR1 LGHNA, CDR2 YSLEER.

This chain joins TRBV5-1 and TRBJ2-1; the D is unclear. Germline lookup yields CDR1 SGHRS and CDR2 YFSETQ. Trimming took off 0 bases at V and 8 bases at J, with 12 bases between the two ends. CDR3 length: 14 amino acids. The CDR3 loop reads CASSLGHKVDEQFF. In nucleotides, the CDR3 is TGCGCCAGCAGCTTGGGCCACAAAGTCGATGAGCAGTTCTTC.

This clone has a handful of counts. The chain links TRBV2 to TRBJ1-5, with TRBD1 matching over 7 bases. The length of the CDR3 is 15 residues. With V trimmed by 7 bases and J by 4 bases, 10 bases remained unmatched. Germline CDR1 is SNHLY and CDR2 is FYNNEI. CDR3 DNA sequence: TGTGCCAGCACCTTTGACAGGGCCGCAAATCAGCCCCAGCATTTT. Protein product: CASTFDRAANQPQHF.

The chain is built from TRBV29-1 and TRBJ1-1; tentative D call: TRBD1 (5 bases). This CDR3 has 13 amino acids. V was trimmed by 7 bases and J by 1 base, leaving 13 bases between them. CDR1 is SQVTM and CDR2 is ANQGSEA in the germline V gene. CDR3 nucleotides: TGCAGCGCCTCCCAGGGATCGAACACTGAAGCTTTCTTT. Protein product: CSASQGSNTEAFF.

The J gene is TRBJ2-7, the V gene TRBV5-6, with 7 bases lining up with TRBD1. This CDR3 has 13 amino acids. Unmatched junction bases numbered 3, after V lost 4 bases and J lost 2 bases. The germline V gene encodes CDR1 SGHDT and CDR2 YYEEEE. The CDR3 nucleotides are TGTGCCAGCAGCATACAGGGGACCTACGAGCAGTACTTC. Translated, it gives CASSIQGTYEQYF.